The 16 T cell receptor beta chains listed next were all sequenced from one sample in a study of cytomegalovirus exposure and HLA in healthy donors. 13 Jbeta primers and 60 Vbeta primers were used for the PCR. This table comes from immunoSEQ multiplex PCR, and its TCRdb copy is limited to in-frame clones, with some not included. The repertoire consists of roughly 190,000 clones, with 75% to 85% occurring once and the leading ten covering about 2.5%. Sequenced input: PBMCs. The receptors here all came from a woman in her fifties or sixties in good health and CMV-seronegative.

The J gene is TRBJ1-5, the V gene TRBV27; 7 bases fit TRBD1. The germline CDR1 and CDR2 sequences are MNHEY and SMNVEV (reference sequence). The J segment lost 7 bases and the V segment lost 5 bases, leaving 11 bases of the junction unmatched. The CDR3 extends over 15 amino acids. DNA of the CDR3: TGTGCCAGCAGTCACACAGGGGCGCGGGGACAGCCCCAGCATTTT. Its protein product is CASSHTGARGQPQHF.

The table lists this clone with a few counts. The gene calls are TRBV9 and TRBJ1-1; TRBD1 aligns across 12 bases. V was clipped by 4 bases and J by 5 bases; unmatched bases: 6. Germline V CDR1 and CDR2: SGDLS, YYNGEE. The CDR3 consists of 15 residues. CDR3: CASSYRDRGRTEAFF. The CDR3 coding sequence is TGTGCCAGCAGCTACCGGGACAGGGGGCGAACTGAAGCTTTCTTT. The full variable domain, in which reference TRBV9 and TRBJ1-1 provide the parts outside the CDR3, is DSGVTQTPKHLITATGQRVTLRCSPRSGDLSVYWYQQSLDQGLQFLIQYYNGEERAKGNILERFSAQQFPDLHSELNLSSLELGDSALYFCASSYRDRGRTEAFFGQGTRLTVV.

The rearrangement joins TRBV29-1 to TRBJ1-5, with D unresolved. The V gene lost 4 bases and the J gene lost 3 bases, with 10 bases spanning the gap. This CDR3 spans 13 amino acids. CDR1 and CDR2 from the germline V gene are SQVTM and ANQGSEA. CDR3 coding DNA: TGCAGCGTTGCACAGACACACAATCAGCCCCAGCATTTT. Protein product: CSVAQTHNQPQHF.

The V gene is TRBV12-2, the J gene TRBJ1-5. TRBV12-2 is reported as a pseudogene. The CDR3 is 15 amino acids. As DNA, the CDR3 is TGTGCAAGTCGCTACGACGGGACTTCGGGGCAGCCCCAGCATTTT. It codes for CASRYDGTSGQPQHF.

The chain combines TRBV27 with TRBJ1-5; unclear D gene. The CDR3 extends over 17 amino acids. Germline lookup yields CDR1 MNHEY and CDR2 SMNVEV (reference sequence). Trimming removed 2 bases from V and 0 bases from J, with 14 bases in between. As DNA, the CDR3 is TGTGCCAGCAGTTTAGTGTACGGTGAGGATAGCAATCAGCCCCAGCATTTT. This translates into CASSLVYGEDSNQPQHF.

This clone has only a few counts. The chain has TRBV4-2 and TRBJ2-7; D gene unclear. Trimming took 1 base from V and 2 from J, leaving 12 bases between them. The CDR3 is 15 amino acids. Germline lookup yields CDR1 LGHNA and CDR2 YNFKEQ. CDR3 amino acids: CASSQVQVTTYEQYF. CDR3 bases: TGTGCCAGCAGCCAAGTGCAGGTGACCACCTACGAGCAGTACTTC.

The chain carries TRBV28 and TRBJ2-7, with 14 bases that match TRBD2. This CDR3 is built from 18 residues. The trim removed 3 bases at V and 2 bases at J, leaving 9 bases unmatched. Germline loops: CDR1 MDHEN, CDR2 SYDVKM. The CDR3 is CASSLGRLAGGEAYEQYF. The CDR3 DNA reads as TGTGCCAGCAGTTTGGGACGACTAGCGGGAGGGGAAGCCTACGAGCAGTACTTC.

This chain joins TRBV29-1 and TRBJ2-7; D is perhaps TRBD2 (5 bases). This CDR3 is 12 amino acids long. Germline V CDR1 and CDR2: SQVTM, ANQGSEA. Trimming took 4 bases from V and 6 from J, leaving 13 bases between them. CDR3 in amino acids: CSVAVALGEQYF. In nucleotides, the CDR3 is TGCAGCGTTGCGGTAGCGCTCGGCGAGCAGTACTTC.

This clone was observed a few times. This chain joins TRBV11-3 and TRBJ2-1, with a tentative D call TRBD1 (6 bases). The CDR3 spans 16 residues. The germline V gene encodes CDR1 SGHNT and CDR2 YENEEA. V lost 5 bases and J lost 8, with 22 bases in between. The CDR3 DNA reads as TGTGCCAGCAGCCCCTCGGCCACAGGGAAACCCTATGAGCAGTTCTTC. The encoded protein is CASSPSATGKPYEQFF.

This clone occurred a few times. This rearrangement joins TRBV7-9 to TRBJ1-5, with TRBD1 as a possible D gene (6 bases). The ends were cut back, 5 bases at V and 2 bases at J, with 7 bases in the middle. Per the germline V gene, CDR1 is SEHNR and CDR2 is FQNEAQ (reference sequence). The CDR3 is made up of 13 amino acids. CDR3 region: CASSPGGNQPQHF. CDR3 DNA: TGTGCCAGCAGCCCAGGGGGCAATCAGCCCCAGCATTTT.

J is TRBJ2-5 and V is TRBV2; D is undetermined. Germline CDR1 SNHLY, CDR2 FYNNEI. The CDR3 has 11 amino acids. V lost 10 bases and J lost 3, with 9 bases in between. The CDR3 nucleotides read TGTGCCAACAATAACAAAGAGACCCAGTACTTC. This codes for CANNNKETQYF.

The V gene is TRBV5-1, the J gene TRBJ2-1; a possible D gene is TRBD2 (5 bases). The V gene lost 4 bases and the J gene lost 2 bases, with 10 bases spanning the gap. The length of the CDR3 is 14 residues. CDR1 and CDR2 (germline): SGHRS, YFSETQ. CDR3 in DNA: TGCGCCAGCAGCCCCGCCGGGGCCTACAATGAGCAGTTCTTC. It is translated as CASSPAGAYNEQFF.

V and J are TRBV7-6 and TRBJ1-5; D ambiguous. The CDR3 runs to 15 residues. Germline CDR1 SGHVS, CDR2 FNYEAQ. V dropped 5 bases and J dropped 1 base, with 12 bases sitting between them. The CDR3 DNA is TGTGCCAGCAGCCGGACTGCGGGGAGCAATCAGCCCCAGCATTTT. It translates to CASSRTAGSNQPQHF.

For the CDR3, the DNA is TGTGCCAGCAGTTTAGCGGGGGAGGGAGCCGGAAACACCATATATTTT. Translation: CASSLAGEGAGNTIYF. The rearrangement links TRBV28 to TRBJ1-3; tentative D call: TRBD1 (5 bases). The germline V gene has CDR1 MDHEN and CDR2 SYDVKM. V shed 2 bases and J shed 4 bases, with 15 bases lying between them. There are 16 residues in the CDR3.

The rearrangement uses TRBV6-5 and TRBJ1-3; 7 positions match TRBD1. Germline values: CDR1 MNHEY, CDR2 SVGAGI. V was pared by 4 bases and J by 2 bases, with 8 bases of the junction left unmatched. The length of the CDR3 is 16 residues. The CDR3 bases are TGTGCCAGCAGTTTGGGACAGCCTGGGGCTGGAAACACCATATATTTT. This translates into CASSLGQPGAGNTIYF.

The table lists this clone with a few counts. V usage is TRBV5-6 and J usage is TRBJ1-1; D not resolved. The CDR3 is 15 residues long. Germline V gives CDR1 SGHDT, CDR2 YYEEEE. Between the trimmed V and J ends, which lost 1 base and 1 base, there was a span of 11 bases. CDR3 residues: CASSLRVLGNTEAFF. The CDR3 DNA reads TGTGCCAGCAGCTTGCGGGTGTTGGGGAACACTGAAGCTTTCTTT.